The entry below describes one TCR beta chain. No antigen is known for it. The V end lost 0 bases, the J end lost 4 bases, and 9 bases lay between the germline ends. Germline CDR1 and CDR2: SGDLS and YYNGEE. The CDR3 contains 14 residues. The data were taken from a study of shared clonotypes between healthy human individuals. Clones were sequenced by immunoSEQ multiplex PCR, and TCRdb holds only the in-frame ones, with some missing. The sample lists around 980,000 clones, 75% to 80% occurring once. Study conclusions and caveats: Sampling used blood alone; tissue repertoires probably differ. Despite large depth, rarefaction showed incomplete sorted-subset sequencing. What naive subsets generally showed was a larger estimated richness than memory subsets showed. Among several donors, roughly 5% of naive CD4 clonotypes were found in common.

The receptor was derived from a man between 18 and 35 years old in good health. Some clones in this sample may be carry-over from other donors' samples. The chain combines TRBV9 with TRBJ2-3; D ambiguous. The sample was memory CD4+ T cells from PBMCs. The subset is: CD45RA-negative fraction. DNA for the CDR3: TGTGCCAGCAGCGTAGCACCCGTGGCAGATACGCAGTATTTT. It translates to CASSVAPVADTQYF. Full variable domain (remainder filled in from reference TRBV9 and TRBJ2-3): DSGVTQTPKHLITATGQRVTLRCSPRSGDLSVYWYQQSLDQGLQFLIQYYNGEERAKGNILERFSAQQFPDLHSELNLSSLELGDSALYFCASSVAPVADTQYFGPGTRLTVL.